This T cell receptor beta chain was identified in a study of blood T cells in healthy people across ages. Whenever a sample was processed, at least 6 million PBMCs were isolated. Turning to this clonotype: The antigen remains undetermined.

Study-wide results and caveats: Long-lived and aged donors differed, with more naive CD4+ cells and higher diversity in the long-lived.

A sample-barcoded 5' primer and a J-beta primer mix were used in a second PCR of about 7 to 12 cycles. TCRdb passed the 5' RACE reads through MiXCR, listing each CDR3 protein once. The sample holds about 1,500,000 distinct CDR3 sequences; roughly 27% are singletons and the top ten take roughly 8.2%. The CDR3 is made up of 16 amino acids. The germline gives CDR1 SGHRS, CDR2 YFSETQ. The J segment lost 8 bases and the V segment lost 0 bases, leaving 11 bases of the junction unmatched. The sequencing sample was made of blood. The V and J genes are TRBV5-1 and TRBJ2-1; 7 bases are shared with TRBD1. This sequence originates from a woman aged 25 to 39 in good health. The CDR3 region is CASSLGPGQEADEQFF. CDR3 bases: TGCGCCAGCAGCTTGGGACCCGGACAGGAGGCCGATGAGCAGTTCTTC.